The rows below give T cell receptor beta chains drawn from one sample of a study of T cell clones after liver transplantation. Sequencing used immunoSEQ multiplex PCR; TCRdb keeps in-frame clones, though not all of them. The sample lists under 90,000 clones; 75% to 90% were seen once. Sequences were derived from CD4+ T cells from blood, sampled before liver transplant. The source of these receptors is a human donor who received a liver transplant. The CDR3 runs from the conserved cysteine through the conserved F or W. The order of the fields is V gene, J gene, D gene, clone size, CDR3 protein, CDR3 DNA. D genes are given only for firm matches. Some rows mark clone size as missing; the rest say once, few, many or name a class of expanded clone.

V gene: TRBV5-4
J gene: TRBJ2-3
D gene: TRBD2
clone size: -
CDR3 protein: CASSIAGPGTQYF
CDR3 DNA: TGTGCCAGCAGCATAGCGGGGCCAGGGACGCAGTATTTT

V gene: TRBV4-3
J gene: TRBJ2-2
D gene: -
clone size: -
CDR3 protein: CASSQEQGLTGELFF
CDR3 DNA: TGCGCCAGCAGCCAAGAGCAGGGGCTCACCGGGGAGCTGTTTTTT

V gene: TRBV6-6
J gene: TRBJ2-3
D gene: -
clone size: -
CDR3 protein: CASSYSRGSGTDTQYF
CDR3 DNA: TGTGCCAGCAGTTACTCGAGAGGGTCGGGGACAGATACGCAGTATTTT

V gene: TRBV29-1
J gene: TRBJ2-5
D gene: -
clone size: -
CDR3 protein: CSVEWAAGSRIQETQYF
CDR3 DNA: TGCAGCGTTGAATGGGCGGCGGGATCTCGGATCCAAGAGACCCAGTACTTC

V gene: TRBV4-1
J gene: TRBJ1-2
D gene: TRBD1
clone size: -
CDR3 protein: CASSPSKGQGRGGYTF
CDR3 DNA: TGCGCCAGCAGCCCGTCTAAAGGACAGGGTCGGGGAGGCTACACCTTC

V gene: TRBV6-6
J gene: TRBJ2-1
D gene: TRBD2
clone size: once
CDR3 protein: CASSLASLAGGEQFF
CDR3 DNA: TGTGCCAGCAGCTTGGCCTCGTTGGCGGGAGGTGAGCAGTTCTTC

V gene: TRBV25-1
J gene: TRBJ2-7
D gene: -
clone size: few
CDR3 protein: CASSEYGSGWEQYF
CDR3 DNA: TGTGCCAGCAGTGAATATGGCTCCGGTTGGGAGCAGTACTTC

V gene: TRBV11-2
J gene: TRBJ2-5
D gene: -
clone size: -
CDR3 protein: CASSLGPLGQETQYF
CDR3 DNA: TGTGCCAGCAGCTTAGGGCCCCTCGGGCAAGAGACCCAGTACTTC

V gene: TRBV9
J gene: TRBJ1-1
D gene: -
clone size: -
CDR3 protein: CASRELGPNTEAFF
CDR3 DNA: TGTGCCAGCAGGGAATTAGGACCGAACACTGAAGCTTTCTTT

V gene: TRBV28
J gene: TRBJ1-2
D gene: TRBD1
clone size: few
CDR3 protein: CASSLGLGQPPNYGYTF
CDR3 DNA: TGTGCCAGCAGTTTAGGTTTGGGACAGCCGCCTAACTATGGCTACACCTTC

V gene: TRBV11-2
J gene: TRBJ2-2
D gene: -
clone size: -
CDR3 protein: CASSLDSGPNTGELFF
CDR3 DNA: TGTGCCAGCAGCTTAGACAGCGGGCCGAACACCGGGGAGCTGTTTTTT

V gene: TRBV28
J gene: TRBJ1-4
D gene: TRBD1
clone size: -
CDR3 protein: CASIRDRGTEKLFF
CDR3 DNA: TGTGCCAGCATCCGCGACAGGGGGACTGAAAAACTGTTTTTT

V gene: TRBV7-2
J gene: TRBJ2-1
D gene: TRBD2
clone size: once
CDR3 protein: CASSARTSGSDEQFF
CDR3 DNA: TGTGCCAGCAGCGCACGGACTAGCGGGAGCGATGAGCAGTTCTTC

V gene: TRBV7-6
J gene: TRBJ2-7
D gene: -
clone size: -
CDR3 protein: CASSLGRIGEQYF
CDR3 DNA: TGTGCCAGCAGCTTAGGGAGAATTGGCGAGCAGTACTTC

V gene: TRBV30
J gene: TRBJ2-7
D gene: -
clone size: -
CDR3 protein: CAWSRGTYSYEQYF
CDR3 DNA: TGTGCCTGGAGCCGGGGGACCTACTCCTACGAGCAGTACTTC

V gene: TRBV6-5
J gene: TRBJ1-3
D gene: -
clone size: -
CDR3 protein: CASSTGTYSGNTIYF
CDR3 DNA: TGTGCCAGCAGTACCGGGACTTACTCTGGAAACACCATATATTTT

V gene: TRBV5-1
J gene: TRBJ2-7
D gene: -
clone size: -
CDR3 protein: CASSSDGPTEQYF
CDR3 DNA: TGCGCCAGCAGCTCGGACGGTCCCACGGAGCAGTACTTC

V gene: TRBV5-1
J gene: TRBJ2-3
D gene: -
clone size: -
CDR3 protein: CASSLGLGTQSDTQYF
CDR3 DNA: TGCGCCAGCAGCTTAGGTTTGGGGACTCAGTCAGATACGCAGTATTTT

V gene: TRBV5-6
J gene: TRBJ2-3
D gene: -
clone size: few
CDR3 protein: CASSFGAVSTDTQYF
CDR3 DNA: TGTGCCAGCAGTTTTGGGGCTGTGAGCACAGATACGCAGTATTTT

V gene: TRBV6-4
J gene: TRBJ1-5
D gene: -
clone size: -
CDR3 protein: CASSDGTPRLPRTNQPQHF
CDR3 DNA: TGTGCCAGCAGTGACGGGACACCGCGTCTACCCCGCACCAATCAGCCCCAGCATTTT

V gene: TRBV28
J gene: TRBJ2-7
D gene: -
clone size: few
CDR3 protein: CASSSLGSGEATQYF
CDR3 DNA: TGTGCCAGCAGTTCCCTGGGGTCGGGAGAAGCGACTCAGTACTTC

V gene: TRBV11-2
J gene: TRBJ1-1
D gene: -
clone size: -
CDR3 protein: CASSLYGGGTEAFF
CDR3 DNA: TGTGCCAGCAGCTTATATGGGGGTGGCACTGAAGCTTTCTTT

V gene: TRBV11-2
J gene: TRBJ1-5
D gene: TRBD1
clone size: -
CDR3 protein: CASSLQGGGQPQHF
CDR3 DNA: TGTGCCAGCAGCCTACAGGGGGGGGGTCAGCCCCAGCATTTT